The 29 T cell receptor beta chains presented below share a single source sample, sequenced in a study of cytomegalovirus exposure and HLA in healthy donors. The PCR ran on 60 Vbeta and 13 Jbeta primers. Assay used: immunoSEQ multiplex PCR; TCRdb lists only in-frame clones, some missing. Found here are around 91,000 clones, around 80% of them singletons; the top ten hold approximately 4.8%. Source material: PBMCs. These receptors all come from a male donor in good health and CMV-seropositive.

The J gene is TRBJ1-4, the V gene TRBV7-9; 8 positions agree with TRBD1. Trimming at V came to 3 bases and at J to 1 base, leaving 13 bases not matched to a gene. Germline CDR1 is SEHNR and CDR2 is FQNEAQ (reference sequence). The CDR3 has 19 amino acids. The CDR3 is CASSFFTIKDRGTNEKLFF. The CDR3 nucleotides are TGTGCCAGCAGCTTTTTTACCATTAAAGACAGGGGAACTAATGAAAAACTGTTTTTT.

The chain couples TRBV6-1 to TRBJ2-6, with 9 bases aligning to TRBD2. Germline CDR1 MNHNS, CDR2 SASEGT. CDR3 size: 18 residues. Trimming took 1 base from V and 2 from J; bases not matched to a gene: 6. The CDR3, as DNA: TGTGCCAGCAGTGAAGGCGCGGGAGGGCCTGCTGGGGCCAACGTCCTGACTTTC. Residues: CASSEGAGGPAGANVLTF.

This clone appeared a single time. The rearrangement uses TRBV7-9 and TRBJ1-2, with 9 positions matching TRBD1. CDR3 length equals 16 residues. CDR1 SEHNR and CDR2 FQNEAQ come from the germline V gene (reference sequence). Trimming took 6 bases from V and 4 from J; bases not matched to a gene: 12. The CDR3, as DNA: TGTGCCAGCAGACCTCTTGAGACAGGGGGAATCTATGGCTACACCTTC. Amino acid sequence: CASRPLETGGIYGYTF.

V gene TRBV5-4 combines with J gene TRBJ1-1, with a weak D call TRBD1 (5 bases). Trimming took off 4 bases at V and 0 bases at J, with 13 bases between the two ends. The CDR3 totals 15 residues. Germline CDR1 and CDR2: SGHNT and YYREEE (reference sequence). Here the CDR3 DNA reads TGTGCCAGCAGCAACCCGACAGACTTGAACACTGAAGCTTTCTTT. Its protein is CASSNPTDLNTEAFF.

As DNA, the CDR3 is TGTGCCAGCAGCTTAGACCCAGGGGGAGATGGCTACACCTTC. Translating gives CASSLDPGGDGYTF. The V call is TRBV11-2, the J call TRBJ1-2, with TRBD1 identical over 7 bases. The junction had 4 bases not matched to a gene; V was cut back by 0 bases and J by 6 bases. The CDR3 sequence is 14 residues long. In germline, CDR1 is SGHAT, CDR2 FQNNGV.

The CDR3 is CAWSPGGTGGIYGYTF. Written as DNA, the CDR3 is TGTGCCTGGTCACCGGGGGGGACAGGGGGTATCTATGGCTACACCTTC. V gene TRBV30 combines with J gene TRBJ1-2, with 11 positions matching TRBD1. V gave up 5 bases and J gave up 4 bases; unmatched junction bases: 12. This CDR3 has 16 residues. The germline CDR1 and CDR2 sequences are GTSNPN and SVGIG (reference sequence).

This sequence joins TRBV5-1 and TRBJ2-7; possible D gene TRBD2, 6 bases. The CDR3 extends over 14 amino acids. Germline V gene lookup returns CDR1 SGHRS and CDR2 YFSETQ. V was pared by 7 bases and J by 2 bases, with 16 bases between. The CDR3 region is CASRRDWDPYEQYF. The CDR3 DNA sequence: TGCGCCAGCCGCCGGGACTGGGATCCCTACGAGCAGTACTTC. The variable domain in full, completed from reference TRBV5-1 and TRBJ2-7, reads KAGVTQTPRYLIKTRGQQVTLSCSPISGHRSVSWYQQTPGQGLQFLFEYFSETQRNKGNFPGRFSGRQFSNSRSEMNVSTLELGDSALYLCASRRDWDPYEQYFGPGTRLTVT.

The chain uses TRBV27 and TRBJ2-1, with 12 bases lining up with TRBD1. Unmatched junction bases numbered 12, after V lost 4 bases and J lost 8 bases. Per the germline V gene, CDR1 is MNHEY and CDR2 is SMNVEV (reference sequence). The CDR3 length is 17 residues. In DNA form, the CDR3 reads TGTGCCAGCAGTTCCCTAGGGACAGGGGGCGGAATCTATGAGCAGTTCTTC. Amino acid sequence: CASSSLGTGGGIYEQFF.

The chain couples TRBV5-5 to TRBJ2-7, with a tentative D call TRBD1 (6 bases). The CDR3 covers 13 residues. The V gene lost 0 bases and the J gene lost 3 bases, with 7 bases spanning the gap. Germline assignment: CDR1 SGHKS and CDR2 YYEKEE (reference sequence). The CDR3 loop is CASSLGTDYEQYF. CDR3 in DNA: TGTGCCAGCAGCTTGGGGACAGACTACGAGCAGTACTTC.

The chain links TRBV5-4 to TRBJ2-3; TRBD2 matches at 8 bases. The CDR3 consists of 18 residues. CDR1 and CDR2 from the germline V gene are SGHNT and YYREEE (reference sequence). The trim removed 0 bases at V and 1 base at J, leaving 10 bases unmatched. The CDR3 bases are TGTGCCAGCAGCTTGGCGGGGGTAGCGGGATGGGGCACAGATACGCAGTATTTT. Encoded protein: CASSLAGVAGWGTDTQYF.

The chain uses TRBV25-1 and TRBJ2-5; 11 positions match TRBD2. This CDR3 has 14 amino acids. Germline V gene lookup returns CDR1 MGHDK and CDR2 SYGVNS. The trim removed 8 bases at V and 5 bases at J, leaving 7 bases unmatched. The CDR3 reads CASGSGRVGETQYF. The CDR3 bases are TGTGCCAGCGGTAGCGGGAGGGTCGGGGAGACCCAGTACTTC.

V gene TRBV19 combines with J gene TRBJ2-7; 11 bases align to TRBD1. With V trimmed by 5 bases and J by 3 bases, 6 bases remained unmatched. The germline V gene has CDR1 LNHDA and CDR2 SQIVND (reference sequence). The CDR3 is 15 residues long. The CDR3 is CASSPGQGARYEQYF. For the CDR3, the DNA is TGTGCCAGTAGTCCCGGACAGGGGGCGCGCTACGAGCAGTACTTC. Using reference TRBV19 and TRBJ2-7 for the parts outside the CDR3, the full variable domain is DGGITQSPKYLFRKEGQNVTLSCEQNLNHDAMYWYRQDPGQGLRLIYYSQIVNDFQKGDIAEGYSVSREKKESFPLTVTSAQKNPTAFYLCASSPGQGARYEQYFGPGTRLTVT.

As concerns this clone: Mismatch with germline at one junction end may stem from a read error. The CDR3: CAWSRDSSGNAIYF. In DNA, the CDR3 is TGTGCCTGGAGCCGGGACAGTTCTGGAAACGCCATATATTTT. This chain connects TRBV30 to TRBJ1-3; 7 bases are shared with TRBD1. The CDR3 consists of 14 residues. Germline V gives CDR1 GTSNPN, CDR2 SVGIG (reference sequence).

The CDR3 nucleotides read TGTGCCAGTAGAGAGGGGGCCTACAATGAGCAGTTCTTC. Protein product: CASREGAYNEQFF. The chain links TRBV19 to TRBJ2-1, with a weak D call TRBD1 (6 bases). In germline, CDR1 is LNHDA, CDR2 SQIVND (reference sequence). The CDR3 covers 13 residues. Trimming removed 6 bases at V and 2 bases at J, with 8 bases between.

J is TRBJ1-2 and V is TRBV2; 10 bases line up with TRBD1. Germline V gene sequence: CDR1 SNHLY, CDR2 FYNNEI. The CDR3 covers 13 residues. V trimming: 4 bases; J trimming: 5 bases; junction bases outside the gene matches: 1. CDR3 amino acids: CASSAGQGYGYTF. Here the CDR3 DNA reads TGTGCCAGCAGTGCGGGACAGGGGTATGGCTACACCTTC.

The V and J genes are TRBV19 and TRBJ1-5, with 11 bases fitting TRBD1. V lost 6 bases, J lost 0 bases, and 7 bases stayed unmatched. This CDR3 is 17 amino acids long. Germline V gene lookup returns CDR1 LNHDA and CDR2 SQIVND (reference sequence). CDR3 nucleotide sequence: TGTGCCAGTAGCCGCGGACAGGGGGCAAATAGCAATCAGCCCCAGCATTTT. The encoded protein is CASSRGQGANSNQPQHF.

This clone was picked up a small number of times. The gene calls are TRBV4-2 and TRBJ2-1, with 9 bases identical to TRBD2. CDR1 and CDR2 from the germline V gene are LGHNA and YNFKEQ. CDR3 length: 16 amino acids. J was trimmed by 6 bases and V by 1 base; bases with no gene match: 7. CDR3 amino acids: CASSQGRGRAVNEQFF. CDR3 bases: TGTGCCAGCAGCCAAGGTCGCGGGAGGGCCGTCAATGAGCAGTTCTTC.

J is TRBJ1-5 and V is TRBV7-9; TRBD1 matches 8 bases. The CDR3 is 15 amino acids. Germline V gene sequence: CDR1 SEHNR, CDR2 FQNEAQ (reference sequence). After removal of 5 bases from V and 3 bases from J, the junction contained 6 bases not matched to a gene. The CDR3 region has the DNA TGTGCCAGCAGCCCTGGCAGGGGGCCCAATCAGCCCCAGCATTTT. Protein product: CASSPGRGPNQPQHF.

This clone has more than one count but fewer than ten. The chain's CDR3 is CASSSSGMGYEQYF. CDR3 nucleotides: TGCGCCAGCAGCTCCTCCGGGATGGGGTACGAGCAGTACTTC. The chain uses TRBV5-1 and TRBJ2-7; D is perhaps TRBD2 (5 bases). Germline V CDR1 and CDR2: SGHRS, YFSETQ. The CDR3 extends over 14 amino acids. Deletions cut 3 bases from V and 4 bases from J, with 14 bases between.

The chain has TRBV10-3 and TRBJ2-4, with 15 bases fitting TRBD2. The CDR3 extends over 16 amino acids. The germline CDR1 and CDR2 sequences are ENHRY and SYGVKD. Unmatched junction bases numbered 2, after V lost 5 bases and J lost 3 bases. In nucleotides, the CDR3 is TGTGCCATCAGTCGGACTAGCGGGAGGGTCAAAAACATTCAGTACTTC. Translated: CAISRTSGRVKNIQYF.

The chain is built from TRBV30 and TRBJ1-2, with D perhaps TRBD1 (5 bases). The ends were cut back, 4 bases at V and 4 bases at J, with 7 bases in the middle. The germline V gene has CDR1 GTSNPN and CDR2 SVGIG (reference sequence). The CDR3 runs to 11 residues. CDR3 in DNA: TGTGCCTGGATGGGGCTCTATGGCTACACCTTC. Translation: CAWMGLYGYTF.

The chain couples TRBV14 to TRBJ1-1; D is uncertain. Germline CDR1 and CDR2: SGHDN and FVKESK. CDR3 length equals 14 residues. The V and J ends lost 2 bases and 2 bases respectively, with 9 bases between them. CDR3 region: CASSQTGVNTEAFF. The CDR3 nucleotides are TGTGCCAGCAGCCAAACCGGGGTAAACACTGAAGCTTTCTTT.

V usage is TRBV11-2 and J usage is TRBJ1-6; tentative D call: TRBD1 (5 bases). Germline V gene lookup returns CDR1 SGHAT and CDR2 FQNNGV. The V gene lost 4 bases and the J gene lost 6 bases, with 16 bases spanning the gap. The CDR3 length is 16 residues. The CDR3 here is CASSSYKGQSNSPLHF. The CDR3 nucleotides are TGTGCCAGCAGCTCGTACAAGGGGCAGAGTAATTCACCCCTCCACTTT.

V is TRBV2 and J is TRBJ1-2, with a weak D call TRBD1 (5 bases). V was trimmed by 10 bases and J by 0 bases, leaving 18 bases between them. Germline lookup yields CDR1 SNHLY and CDR2 FYNNEI. The CDR3 has 15 residues. Here the CDR3 reads CANQGAPTSNYGYTF. The CDR3, as DNA: TGTGCCAACCAAGGGGCTCCAACTTCTAACTATGGCTACACCTTC.

The chain employs TRBV19 and TRBJ1-1; D possibly corresponds to TRBD1 (5 bases). Germline assignment: CDR1 LNHDA and CDR2 SQIVND (reference sequence). Trimming removed 3 bases from V and 3 bases from J, with 8 bases in between. The CDR3 is 13 residues long. CDR3 DNA sequence: TGTGCCAGTAGTATCGACAGAGACACTGAAGCTTTCTTT. It encodes CASSIDRDTEAFF.

The V call is TRBV5-4, the J call TRBJ2-2, with TRBD2 matching 7 bases. The CDR3 is made up of 17 amino acids. In germline, CDR1 is SGHNT, CDR2 YYREEE (reference sequence). Trimming took 3 bases from V and 3 from J; bases not matched to a gene: 11. CDR3 in DNA: TGTGCCAGCAGCTCCTCCCGGGGGGTCAGCGACACCGGGGAGCTGTTTTTT. This encodes CASSSSRGVSDTGELFF.

This chain links TRBV27 with TRBJ1-4, with 10 nucleotides matching TRBD1. Germline lookup yields CDR1 MNHEY and CDR2 SMNVEV (reference sequence). This CDR3 is 16 amino acids long. V trimming: 4 bases; J trimming: 8 bases; junction bases outside the gene matches: 10. This chain's CDR3 is CASSSRDRGLKEKLFF. In DNA, the CDR3 is TGTGCCAGCAGTTCCCGGGACAGGGGTTTGAAGGAAAAACTGTTTTTT.

This chain uses TRBV1 with TRBJ2-3; the table's D call, TRBD2, was not checked against the DNA. TRBV1 is labeled a pseudogene. This CDR3 has 20 amino acids. CDR3 in amino acids: CTSSQDPGTSGGGSTDTQYF. CDR3 bases: TGCACCAGCAGCCAAGACCCCGGGACTAGCGGGGGCGGTAGCACAGATACGCAGTATTTT.

The gene calls are TRBV19 and TRBJ1-3; tentatively, D is TRBD1 (5 bases). V gave up 5 bases and J gave up 4 bases, with 12 bases separating them. The CDR3 contains 14 residues. Germline CDR1 is LNHDA and CDR2 is SQIVND (reference sequence). The CDR3 sequence: CASSGGTEGNTIYF. The DNA of the CDR3 is TGTGCCAGTAGTGGGGGGACGGAAGGAAACACCATATATTTT.